This T cell receptor beta chain was recorded in a study of neurological immune-mediated disorders (dated by TCRdb to about 2019). Some background on the complete study: Among the approximately 35 multiple sclerosis patients, about 30 had relapsing-remitting MS and 3 had secondary progressive MS. Longitudinal samples, technical triplicates and paired sorted CD4+ and CD8+ T-cell subsets, alongside PBMC samples, were included among the approximately 98 TCR-beta libraries. The cohort included 60 to 75 subjects: roughly 14 with HAM/TSP, about 34 with multiple sclerosis, and approximately 20 healthy controls. Peripheral blood TCR-beta repertoires from HTLV-I-associated myelopathy (HAM/TSP) patients, multiple sclerosis patients and healthy controls were compared by UMI-based sequencing. The paper as a whole reports these results and caveats: TCR clonal expansion was highest in HAM/TSP patients and lowest in MS patients, with MS patients falling below even healthy controls. No clinical or MRI features were associated with the MS cluster, and the authors said that larger cohorts are needed. Expanded clones from different subjects shared no identical CDR3 amino acid sequences, which suggests that TCR-beta repertoires were private in all groups. Phylogenetic analysis grouped repertoires from 18 of 34 MS patients into a cluster of related CDR3 sequences, suggesting a possible repertoire-level signature.

cDNA was synthesized by template-switch 5'RACE using a primer with a 10-nucleotide random unique molecular identifier that tagged each TCR transcript. Over 200 million TCR-beta sequences, covering 15-18 subjects, were produced in each sequencing run. Total RNA was extracted with the RNeasy kit. TCR-beta VDJ regions were amplified with primers for the TCR constant region and the 5'RACE anchor, using the KAPA Real-time Library Amplification kit. A first PCR added sample indexes and Illumina adaptors, after which a second PCR increased the library yield. After Ampure bead purification, the roughly 650 bp TCR product was size-selected on a 2% E-gel SizeSelection system. Before pooling, libraries had their quality checked on a Bioanalyzer, their concentration measured with Qubit, and their quantity determined with the Kapa Library Quantification kit. An Illumina HiSeq 2500 sequenced the libraries paired-end 2 x 150 bp. To increase sequence diversity, roughly 24-32% phiX was spiked into each library pool. The published analysis was carried out like this. The quality-filtered reads were processed with the UMI-based MiGEC pipeline, whose error correction step removed more than 80% of the raw TCR sequences. VDJ genes were aligned to IMGT germline references, and each clonotype was defined by a unique CDR3 amino acid sequence together with V-J genes. Clonal expansion, Shannon diversity, and CDR3 relatedness (CalcPairwiseDistances, ClusterSamples) were evaluated with VDJtools, and phylogenetic trees were built with CLCbio workbench. Using coefficient-of-variation modelling across technical triplicates, the study counted a clone as expanded if it had at least 8 unique UMIs. The public reads were quality trimmed at Q25 with fastp and then assembled into clones with MiXCR by TCRdb, keeping productive beta chains. CDR3 protein sequences are deduplicated, and each keeps its most common genes and DNA. TCRdb's processing, not the authors', yielded these V and J calls. The sample table records 95,000 to 150,000 distinct CDR3 sequences; 3.2% of these occur just once. Clones ranked in the top ten supply 1% to 1.5% of the sample.

The CDR1 and CDR2 encoded by the germline V gene are KGHSH and LQKENI. The CDR3, cysteine through phenylalanine, is 14 amino acids long. Solely the CDR3 DNA is kept, with 42 bases framed from the first base. V loses 0 bases of germline sequence and J loses 14 bases, and the interval between the two ends is 17 bases. For the unsorted PBMC libraries, 2 million PBMCs were stored in RNAlater at -80 degrees C until RNA extraction and were used to generate the libraries. Multiple sclerosis patients were enrolled in a US clinical protocol under which disease progression was evaluated by magnetic resonance imaging. Peripheral blood was subjected to Ficoll-Hypaque density gradient centrifugation to isolate PBMCs, which were then cryopreserved in liquid nitrogen. On this clonotype itself: The clone's antigen remains unknown. No base-level quality is on record; no much larger clone is a single base apart.

The receptor comes from a woman in her twenties or thirties with multiple sclerosis. This chain is built from TRBV18 and TRBJ2-1, with the identity of the D gene unclear. The sample was PBMCs. The CDR3: CASSPPLNPLPKFF. The DNA is as follows: TGTGCCAGCTCACCACCGTTGAATCCTCTCCCCAAGTTCTTC.